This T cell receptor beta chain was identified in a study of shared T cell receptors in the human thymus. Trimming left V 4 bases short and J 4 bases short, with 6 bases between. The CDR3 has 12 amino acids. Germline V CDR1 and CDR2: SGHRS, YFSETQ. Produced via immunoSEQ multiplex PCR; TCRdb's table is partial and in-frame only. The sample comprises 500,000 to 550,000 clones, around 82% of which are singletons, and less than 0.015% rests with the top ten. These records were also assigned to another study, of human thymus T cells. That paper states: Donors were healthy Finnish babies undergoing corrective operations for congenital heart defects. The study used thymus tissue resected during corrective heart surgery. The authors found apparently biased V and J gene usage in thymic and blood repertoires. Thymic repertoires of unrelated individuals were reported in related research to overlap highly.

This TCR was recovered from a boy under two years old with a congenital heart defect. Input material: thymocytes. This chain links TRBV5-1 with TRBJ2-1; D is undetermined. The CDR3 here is CASSQNYNEQFF. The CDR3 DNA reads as TGCGCCAGCAGCCAAAATTACAATGAGCAGTTCTTC. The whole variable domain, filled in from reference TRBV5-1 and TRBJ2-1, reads KAGVTQTPRYLIKTRGQQVTLSCSPISGHRSVSWYQQTPGQGLQFLFEYFSETQRNKGNFPGRFSGRQFSNSRSEMNVSTLELGDSALYLCASSQNYNEQFFGPGTRLTVL.